This entry concerns a single T cell receptor (beta chain). Other nucleotide sequences from this sample produce the same CDR3. The data belong to a study of blood T cell repertoires in COVID-19. Study-level information: In each case, the material was cDNA or gDNA derived from T cells, B-cell-depleted T cells, or PBMCs.

V lost 2 bases and J lost 8, with 9 bases in between. The CDR3 totals 13 residues. Germline V CDR1 and CDR2: MNHEY, SVGAGI. Produced via immunoSEQ multiplex PCR; TCRdb's table is partial and in-frame only. The data show around 180,000 clones, with less than 90% seen just once and 2% to 2.5% held by the top ten. V is TRBV6-5 and J is TRBJ2-2; D is perhaps TRBD1 (5 bases). Material for sequencing was peripheral blood. This sequence originates from a man in his sixties or seventies with active or convalescent COVID-19. The CDR3 DNA is TGTGCCAGCAGTTACCAGGGTGGGGGGGAGCTGTTTTTT. Amino acids: CASSYQGGGELFF.